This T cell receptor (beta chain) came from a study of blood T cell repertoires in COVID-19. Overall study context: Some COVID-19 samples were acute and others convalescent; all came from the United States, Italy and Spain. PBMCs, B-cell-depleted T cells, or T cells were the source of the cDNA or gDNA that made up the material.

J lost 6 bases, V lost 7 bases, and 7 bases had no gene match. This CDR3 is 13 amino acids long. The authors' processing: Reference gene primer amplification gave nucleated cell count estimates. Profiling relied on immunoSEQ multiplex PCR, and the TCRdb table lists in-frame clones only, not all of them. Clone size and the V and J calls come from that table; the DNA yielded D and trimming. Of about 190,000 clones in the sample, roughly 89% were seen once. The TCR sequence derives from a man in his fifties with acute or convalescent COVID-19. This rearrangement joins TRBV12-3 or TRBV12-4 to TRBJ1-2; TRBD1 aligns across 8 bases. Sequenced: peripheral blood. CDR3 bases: TGTGCCAGCACCAACGACAGGGGACATGGCTACACCTTC. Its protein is CASTNDRGHGYTF.